This T cell receptor beta chain appears in the sequencing data of a study of blood T cell repertoires in COVID-19. The CDR3 sequence is 13 residues long. V was clipped by 8 bases and J by 3 bases, with 13 bases between them. Germline V gene lookup returns CDR1 SNHLY and CDR2 FYNNEI. In the source study's methods: Reference gene primer amplification yielded estimated nucleated cell counts. Clones were read by immunoSEQ multiplex PCR, and TCRdb kept only the in-frame ones, dropping some. V, J and clone size are taken as reported in that table, and D and trimming were inferred from the DNA itself. The table includes roughly 140,000 clones, around 87% detected once.

This receptor was taken from a human donor in a cohort sampled during active COVID-19. Source material: peripheral blood. This rearrangement joins TRBV2 to TRBJ1-1; tentatively, D is TRBD1 (5 bases). The CDR3 coding sequence is TGTGCCAGCCGTCGGGCCAGGGACACTGAAGCTTTCTTT. Amino acids: CASRRARDTEAFF.